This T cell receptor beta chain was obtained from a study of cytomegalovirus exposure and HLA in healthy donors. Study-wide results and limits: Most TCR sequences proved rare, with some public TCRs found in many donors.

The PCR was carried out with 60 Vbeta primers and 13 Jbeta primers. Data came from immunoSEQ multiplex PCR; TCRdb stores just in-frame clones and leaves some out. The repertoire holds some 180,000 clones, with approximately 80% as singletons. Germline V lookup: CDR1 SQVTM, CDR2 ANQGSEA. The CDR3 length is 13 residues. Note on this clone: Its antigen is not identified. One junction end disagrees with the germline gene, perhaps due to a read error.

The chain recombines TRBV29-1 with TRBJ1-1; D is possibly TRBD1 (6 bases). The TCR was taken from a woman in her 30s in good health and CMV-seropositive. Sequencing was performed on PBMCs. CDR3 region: CSVTDSLKTEAFF. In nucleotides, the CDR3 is TGCAGCGTTACGGACAGCTTGAAGACTGAAGCTTTCTTT.